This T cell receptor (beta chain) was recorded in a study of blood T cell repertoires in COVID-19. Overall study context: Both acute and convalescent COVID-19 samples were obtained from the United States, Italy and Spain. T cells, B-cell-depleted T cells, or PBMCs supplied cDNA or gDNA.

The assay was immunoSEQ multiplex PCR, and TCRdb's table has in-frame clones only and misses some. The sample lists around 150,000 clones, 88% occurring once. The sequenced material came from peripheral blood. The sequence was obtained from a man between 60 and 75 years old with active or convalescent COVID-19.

The CDR3 reads CASSVDTTDTQYF. The CDR3 nucleotides are TGTGCCAGCAGCGTAGACACCACAGATACGCAGTATTTT. The chain combines TRBV9 with TRBJ2-3; D not certain. V shed 0 bases and J shed 2 bases, with 4 bases lying between them. Germline CDR1 SGDLS, CDR2 YYNGEE. The CDR3 extends over 13 amino acids.